The next 8 T cell receptor beta chains were all read from a single sample in a study of blood T cell repertoires in COVID-19. Produced via immunoSEQ multiplex PCR; TCRdb's table is partial and in-frame only. The sample lists 180,000 or so clones, over 80% occurring once. The sequenced sample consisted of PBMCs or T cells enriched from blood (not recorded which). Receptors originate from a woman aged 55-70 years who had recovered from COVID-19.

The gene calls are TRBV11-2 and TRBJ2-5; TRBD2 might be the D (5 bases). CDR3 length: 13 amino acids. Trimming shortened V by 7 bases and J by 1 base, and 10 bases separated the two germline ends. Germline lookup yields CDR1 SGHAT and CDR2 FQNNGV. The CDR3 spells CASNRGLQETQYF. DNA of the CDR3: TGTGCCAGCAATCGGGGTCTCCAAGAGACCCAGTACTTC.

This chain connects TRBV11-2 to TRBJ2-5; a weak D match, TRBD2 (7 bases). V was pared by 6 bases and J by 5 bases, with 22 bases between. This CDR3 is built from 16 residues. CDR1 and CDR2 (germline): SGHAT, FQNNGV. The CDR3: CASREGRGNFRETQYF. Written as DNA, the CDR3 is TGTGCCAGCAGGGAGGGGAGGGGGAACTTTCGGGAGACCCAGTACTTC.

This sequence joins TRBV27 and TRBJ2-1, with TRBD1 as a possible D gene (5 bases). The CDR3 is 16 amino acids. Germline CDR1 MNHEY, CDR2 SMNVEV (reference sequence). Trimming left V 3 bases short and J 10 bases short, with 22 bases between. In nucleotides, the CDR3 is TGTGCCAGCAGTTTGTTAGGGCTATATAGGGGTAACGAGCAGTTCTTC. Its translation is CASSLLGLYRGNEQFF.

The rearrangement joins TRBV28 to TRBJ1-2; perhaps TRBD1 as D (6 bases). The V gene lost 6 bases and the J gene lost 4 bases, with 15 bases spanning the gap. CDR1 is MDHEN and CDR2 is SYDVKM in the germline V gene. This CDR3 contains 14 residues. The CDR3 protein is CASRPGERTYGYTF. CDR3 DNA: TGTGCCAGCAGGCCAGGGGAGAGGACCTATGGCTACACCTTC.

The gene calls are TRBV5-4 and TRBJ2-2, with 12 bases matching TRBD2. The CDR3 spans 17 residues. The V and J ends lost 1 base and 6 bases, in that order; junction bases with no gene match: 7. Germline CDR1 reads SGHNT; CDR2 reads YYREEE (reference sequence). The CDR3 region is CASSLRTSGISSGELFF. CDR3 sequence (DNA): TGTGCCAGCAGCTTGAGGACTAGCGGGATATCATCCGGGGAGCTGTTTTTT.

The rearrangement uses TRBV11-3 and TRBJ2-5, with D unresolved. The CDR3 consists of 13 residues. The germline gives CDR1 SGHNT, CDR2 YENEEA. Trimming stripped 0 bases from V and 5 bases from J, with 7 bases between. The CDR3 DNA follows: TGTGCCAGCAGCTTAGAGACCGGGGAGACCCAGTACTTC. Amino acids: CASSLETGETQYF.

The chain combines TRBV27 with TRBJ2-1, with 7 bases matching TRBD1. With 2 bases clipped from V and 8 bases from J, the junction kept 6 bases outside the gene matches. The CDR3 runs to 14 residues. Germline-derived CDR1 and CDR2 are MNHEY and SMNVEV (reference sequence). The CDR3 region is CASSLGQVKDEQFF. Written as DNA, the CDR3 is TGTGCCAGCAGTTTAGGACAGGTGAAGGATGAGCAGTTCTTC.

The chain couples TRBV25-1 to TRBJ1-6; 7 bases map to TRBD1. V shed 5 bases, J shed 9 bases, and the junction held 10 bases outside the gene matches. Germline V gives CDR1 MGHDK, CDR2 SYGVNS. The CDR3 sequence is 15 residues long. The CDR3 loop reads CASSPSVGGASPLHF. Written as DNA, the CDR3 is TGTGCCAGCAGTCCCTCAGTAGGGGGCGCTTCACCCCTCCACTTT. Filled out from reference TRBV25-1 and TRBJ1-6, the complete variable domain reads EADIYQTPRYLVIGTGKKITLECSQTMGHDKMYWYQQDPGMELHLIHYSYGVNSTEKGDLSSESTVSRIRTEHFPLTLESARPSHTSQYLCASSPSVGGASPLHFGNGTRLTVT.